This T cell receptor (beta chain) was recovered during a study of blood T cells in healthy people across ages (dated by TCRdb to 2015 to 2017). With respect to the entire study: Template switching captured roughly one uniquely barcoded TCR beta cDNA molecule per two T cells in model experiments. The donors were split into four age groups: young (average about 16 years), middle-aged (about 40), aged (over 55) and long-lived (roughly 88). The study analyzed two additional independent replicas of 1 million unique cDNA reads from the same blood draw for two donors, one aged 18 to 29 and one aged 80 or older. Using deep sequencing normalized with unique cDNA molecular identifiers, the study measured how TCR beta repertoire diversity changes with age. The full study reports these points: Compared with the aged group, the long-lived group had more naive CD4+ T cells, fewer expanded clones and increased TCR diversity, suggesting age selection. Because profiling used bulk unsorted PBMCs, naive and antigen-experienced compartments could not be compared conclusively. A strong correlation was found between observed TCR beta diversity and the percentage of naive T cells measured by flow cytometry. Estimates of total diversity based on one million sequenced T cells were considered lower bounds and underestimates. Because donor CMV infection status was unknown, age-related changes in expanded clonotypes were potentially confounded. As age increased, observed TCR beta diversity per million T cells dropped in a roughly linear way, and a significant reduction was already evident by age about 40.

From cysteine to phenylalanine, the CDR3 is 14 amino acids long. The entry retains the CDR3 DNA only, 42 bases that are in frame from base 1. The germline V gene gives CDR1 as SGDLS and CDR2 as YYNGEE. The donors were roughly 39 Caucasian individuals from Russia, aged roughly 6 to 100 years, who were systemically healthy. Around 10 milliliters of peripheral blood were collected from each donor into EDTA-treated Vacutainer tubes. Ficoll-Paque density-gradient centrifugation was used to isolate PBMCs, with at least 6.5 million per sample. Total RNA, at least 5.5 micrograms per sample, was extracted from PBMCs with Trizol reagent. The percentages of naive CD45RAhigh/CD27high T cells were determined by flow cytometry on a PBMC aliquot from every donor. This clonotype was seen more than once but under ten times. It has no known antigen specificity. Per-base qualities were not stored, and no clone one base away is much larger.

Library preparation employed 5' RACE. Sequencing instrument: Illumina HiSeq 2500. A second roughly 7 to 11 cycle PCR used a sample-barcoded 5' primer and a J-beta primer mix. Each TCR beta cDNA molecule received a unique molecular identifier from a template-switch 5' adaptor carrying 12 random nucleotides. Each sample yielded at least 3 million CDR3-containing paired-end reads. All of the RNA was converted into first-strand cDNA using the Mint cDNA synthesis kit, with a TRBC-specific oligonucleotide serving as the primer. After uracil-DNA glycosylase treatment, a first 18-cycle PCR used universal primers M1SS and BC2_uni_R on all cDNA. Concerning the study's data processing: For normalization, 1 million high-quality reads were randomly selected from each sample, with every read carrying a distinct molecular identifier. Reads with shared molecular identifiers were discarded instead of being binned into consensus sequences. MiTCR, run with a Q25 quality threshold and the strictest error-elimination algorithm, handled CDR3 identification, clonotype clustering and error correction. A nonparametric unseen species model using Euler transformation provided a lower-bound estimate of total TCR beta diversity. TCRdb trimmed the raw reads at Q25, called clones with MiXCR and kept productive beta chains. Each entry merges the rows of one CDR3 protein and shows their most common DNA and genes. The V and J calls come from TCRdb's annotation, not from the publication. Here the sample has approximately 780,000 distinct CDR3 sequences; roughly 25% occur a single time. The ten most abundant clones make up approximately 2.9% of the sample.

These sequences were also reported in another study, on T cells of mothers and their children. The second study's paper adds: Nine systemically healthy Caucasian individuals served as donors, namely three mothers together with their six children. cDNA synthesis used all of the extracted RNA, with around 1.4 ug of RNA in each 15 ul reaction. In the second PCR, the M1S primer added sample barcodes and 2-4 random nucleotides. More than 8 million TCR beta CDR3 reads were obtained from each mother, and about 3 million reads were obtained from each child. TCR recombination output is similarly shaped by thymic selection in related and unrelated pairs, with a minor effect exerted by inherited differences. Related mother-child pairs always showed normalized repertoire overlap that was slightly higher than in unrelated mother-child pairs, though the difference was never significant. With a sensitivity of approximately 96 clones per million clonotypes, no persistent microchimeric T cell clones were detected. In the study, deep NGS was used to compare the TCR beta repertoires of mothers and children, and features distinguishing related mother-child pairs from unrelated individuals were sought. Mothers averaged about 40 +/- 4 years of age and children averaged around 11 +/- 4 years. After adapters were ligated using NEBNext reagents, the libraries underwent 100+100 nt paired-end sequencing on an Illumina HiSeq 2000. To prevent cross-contamination, the mother and child libraries were prepared a month apart and were sequenced in separate runs. Between roughly 450,000 and 2,000,000 distinct TCR beta clonotypes were identified per donor. Naive TCR beta clonotypes were estimated from low-frequency clonotypes matched to each donor's FACS-determined naive share, without sorting.

Recombination joined TRBV9 with TRBJ2-5; 11 bases in the middle match TRBD2. The end of the DNA fits TRBJ2-7 better, so the J call may be wrong. This receptor was obtained from a boy aged 10-17 years in good health. The sequenced sample was blood. CDR3 region: CATTPGTSGYEQYF. The nucleotides read TGTGCCACCACTCCCGGGACTAGCGGCTACGAGCAGTACTTC.